These T cell receptor beta chains were read from a single sample in a study of blood T cell repertoires in COVID-19. Libraries were prepared by immunoSEQ multiplex PCR; TCRdb keeps only in-frame clonotypes and omits some of them. The table has 150,000 to 200,000 clones, roughly 80% seen once; the top ten hold roughly 17%. Specimen: peripheral blood. The receptors here all came from a man in his sixties with active or convalescent COVID-19. Both conserved end residues are part of each CDR3. Rows give clone size only sometimes, using once, few, many, or a class for an expanded clone.

cdr3_length,v_call,j_call,clone_size,cdr3_aa
18,TRBV4-3,TRBJ2-7,-,CPSSQGLTGGAGTYEQYF
15,TRBV10-3,TRBJ2-7,-,CAISASSGLVYEQYF
12,TRBV27,TRBJ1-1,-,CASSARGTEAFF
17,TRBV19,TRBJ2-2,-,CASSAPGATGDTGELFF
15,TRBV28,TRBJ2-1,-,CASRTSWGQLNEQFF
14,TRBV27,TRBJ2-7,-,CASSLGLARYEQYF
15,TRBV9,TRBJ1-2,few,CASSADGQVGSGYTF
20,TRBV11-2,TRBJ1-6,-,CASSLEGVGQGVVFASPLHF
18,TRBV7-2,TRBJ2-5,-,CASSPRTGSWIPEETQYF
18,TRBV7-9,TRBJ1-1,-,CASSPRSALGALNTEAFF
12,TRBV5-1,TRBJ2-3,once,CASSSGTDTQYF
15,TRBV9,TRBJ2-7,-,CASSVDNRGGFEQYF
14,TRBV3-1/TRBV3-2,TRBJ2-3,-,CASLLAGRTDTQYF
17,TRBV27,TRBJ2-4,-,CASSLGRADLAKNIQYF
14,TRBV28,TRBJ1-1,-,CASRDRGFNTEAFF
15,TRBV7-2,TRBJ1-1,few,CASSLPPVGRTEAFF
12,TRBV11-2,TRBJ1-2,-,CASSSEGDGYTF
16,TRBV28,TRBJ2-7,-,CASSLAGTSGSGEQYF
14,TRBV27,TRBJ1-5,-,CASSDSGSGQPQHF
14,TRBV7-3,TRBJ1-1,-,CASSSGQGISEAFF
16,TRBV27,TRBJ1-4,-,CASSPNWDRKNEKLFF
14,TRBV5-6,TRBJ2-7,-,CASSLGRGSHEQYF
14,TRBV12-5,TRBJ1-2,-,CASGGTDLNYGYTF
14,TRBV28,TRBJ2-7,-,CASSASTGVGEQYF
16,TRBV18,TRBJ1-1,-,CASSPLSQGRGTEAFF
15,TRBV18,TRBJ1-2,-,CASSPGESTNYGYTF
19,TRBV4-1,TRBJ2-1,-,CASSQDTSGRTTPNNEQFF
12,TRBV12-3/TRBV12-4,TRBJ1-1,-,CASSGRLTEAFF
14,TRBV25-1,TRBJ2-7,-,CASHSGTSSYEQYF
15,TRBV6-6,TRBJ2-4,-,CASSSPTVDKNIQYF
13,TRBV6-2/TRBV6-3,TRBJ1-4,-,CASSFWTIEKLFF
16,TRBV12-5,TRBJ2-1,few,CASGLERGSSYNEQFF
13,TRBV10-3,TRBJ1-3,-,CATVQGSGNTIYF
16,TRBV11-3,TRBJ2-7,-,CASSLGASGSGYEQYF
16,TRBV29-1,TRBJ1-1,-,CSAADRGKLGNTEAFF
17,TRBV6-2/TRBV6-3,TRBJ1-1,-,CASSPRDIVSIGTEAFF
15,TRBV11-2,TRBJ2-5,-,CASSVAGQGGETQYF
14,TRBV24-1,TRBJ2-1,once,CATSRTAGRNEQFF
16,TRBV24-1,TRBJ1-3,few,CATSDWTGNSGNTIYF
13,TRBV25-1,TRBJ2-1,-,CASSEGEYNEQFF
13,TRBV9,TRBJ1-6,-,CASGQTYNSPLHF
12,TRBV29-1,TRBJ2-7,-,CSVLQPSYEQYF
16,TRBV7-9,TRBJ1-6,-,CASTTGGPILVSPLHF
14,TRBV28,TRBJ1-2,few,CASARSRGGYGYTF
15,TRBV2,TRBJ1-5,-,CASTGQPYSNQPQHF
18,TRBV15,TRBJ2-5,-,CATSRGLASGTSQETQYF
12,TRBV6-2/TRBV6-3,TRBJ2-7,few,CASSWLGGEQYF
16,TRBV28,TRBJ2-4,-,CASSQPAAGTGNIQYF
15,TRBV5-6,TRBJ1-6,-,CASSFGHKYNSPLHF